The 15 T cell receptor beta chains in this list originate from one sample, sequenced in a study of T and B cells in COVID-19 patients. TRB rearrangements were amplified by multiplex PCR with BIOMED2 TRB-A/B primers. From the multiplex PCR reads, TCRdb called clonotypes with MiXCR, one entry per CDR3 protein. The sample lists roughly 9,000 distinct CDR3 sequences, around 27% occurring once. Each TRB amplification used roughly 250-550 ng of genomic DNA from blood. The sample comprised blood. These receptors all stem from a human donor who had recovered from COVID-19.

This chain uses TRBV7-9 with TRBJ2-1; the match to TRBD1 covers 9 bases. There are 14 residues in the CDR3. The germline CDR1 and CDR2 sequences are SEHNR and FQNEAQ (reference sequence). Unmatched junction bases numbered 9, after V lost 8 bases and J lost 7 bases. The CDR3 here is CASETPTGGNEQFF. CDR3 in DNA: TGTGCCAGCGAAACCCCGACAGGGGGGAATGAGCAGTTCTTC.

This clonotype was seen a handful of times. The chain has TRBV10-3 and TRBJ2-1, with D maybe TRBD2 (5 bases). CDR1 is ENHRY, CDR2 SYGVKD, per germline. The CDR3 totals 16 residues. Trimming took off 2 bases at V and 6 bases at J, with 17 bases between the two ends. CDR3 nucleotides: TGTGCCATCAGTGAGGGATCGCGATTACGGGGCAATGAGCAGTTCTTC. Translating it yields CAISEGSRLRGNEQFF.

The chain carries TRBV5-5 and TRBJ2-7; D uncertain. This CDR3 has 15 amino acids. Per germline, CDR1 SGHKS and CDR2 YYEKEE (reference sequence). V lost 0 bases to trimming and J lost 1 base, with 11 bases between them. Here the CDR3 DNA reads TGTGCCAGCAGCTTGGGGCCCAGCATATCCTACGAGCAGTACTTC. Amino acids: CASSLGPSISYEQYF.

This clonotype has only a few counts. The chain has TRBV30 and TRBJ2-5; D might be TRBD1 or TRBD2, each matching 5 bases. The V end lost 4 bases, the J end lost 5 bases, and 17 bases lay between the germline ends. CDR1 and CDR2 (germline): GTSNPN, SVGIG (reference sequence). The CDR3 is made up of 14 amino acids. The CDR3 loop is CAWTPSGAVETQYF. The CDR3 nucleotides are TGTGCCTGGACCCCCTCCGGGGCCGTGGAGACCCAGTACTTC.

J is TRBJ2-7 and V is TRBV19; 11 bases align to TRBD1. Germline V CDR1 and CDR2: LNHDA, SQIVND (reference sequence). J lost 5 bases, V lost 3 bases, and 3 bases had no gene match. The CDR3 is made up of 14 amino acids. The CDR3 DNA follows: TGTGCCAGTAGTATCGGACAGGGGGCCCACGAGCAGTACTTC. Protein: CASSIGQGAHEQYF.

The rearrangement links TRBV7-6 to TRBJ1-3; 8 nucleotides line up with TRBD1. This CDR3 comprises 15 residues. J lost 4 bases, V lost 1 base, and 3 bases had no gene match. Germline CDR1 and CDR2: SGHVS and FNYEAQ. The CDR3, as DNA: TGTGCCAGCAGCTTAGGGCCAGGGGGCGGAAACACCATATATTTT. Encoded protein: CASSLGPGGGNTIYF.

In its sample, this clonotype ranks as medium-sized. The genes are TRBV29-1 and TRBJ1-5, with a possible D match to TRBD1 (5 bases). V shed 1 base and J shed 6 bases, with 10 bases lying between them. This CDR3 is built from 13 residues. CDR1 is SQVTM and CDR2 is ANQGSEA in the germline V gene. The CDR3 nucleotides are TGCAGCGTTGAAGGGACAAGGGGTCAGCCCCAGCATTTT. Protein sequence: CSVEGTRGQPQHF.

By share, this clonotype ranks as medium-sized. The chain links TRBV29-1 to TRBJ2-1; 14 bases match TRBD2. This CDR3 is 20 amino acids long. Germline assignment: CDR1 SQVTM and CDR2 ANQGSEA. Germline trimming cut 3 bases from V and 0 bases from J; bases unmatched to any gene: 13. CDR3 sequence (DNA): TGCAGCGTTGATGATCCAGGACTAGCGGGAGGATTTGGCTCCTACAATGAGCAGTTCTTC. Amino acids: CSVDDPGLAGGFGSYNEQFF.

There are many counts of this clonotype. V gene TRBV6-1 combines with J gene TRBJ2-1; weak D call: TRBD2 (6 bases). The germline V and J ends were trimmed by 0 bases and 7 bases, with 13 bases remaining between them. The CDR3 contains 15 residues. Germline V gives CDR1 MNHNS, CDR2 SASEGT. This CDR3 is CASSEAGAGKNEQFF. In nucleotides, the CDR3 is TGTGCCAGCAGTGAAGCTGGAGCGGGTAAGAATGAGCAGTTCTTC.

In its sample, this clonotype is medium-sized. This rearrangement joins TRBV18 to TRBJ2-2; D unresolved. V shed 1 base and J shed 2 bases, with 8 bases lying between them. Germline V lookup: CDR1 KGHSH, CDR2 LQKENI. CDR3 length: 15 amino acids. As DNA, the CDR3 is TGTGCCAGCTCACCACTCCTGGGCAACACCGGGGAGCTGTTTTTT. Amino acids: CASSPLLGNTGELFF.

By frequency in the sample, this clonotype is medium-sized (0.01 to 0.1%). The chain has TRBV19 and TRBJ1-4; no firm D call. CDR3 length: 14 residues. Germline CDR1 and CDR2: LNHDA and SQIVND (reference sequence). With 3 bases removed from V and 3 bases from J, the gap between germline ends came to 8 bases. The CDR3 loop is CASSISWANEKLFF. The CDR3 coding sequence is TGTGCCAGTAGTATCAGTTGGGCTAATGAAAAACTGTTTTTT.

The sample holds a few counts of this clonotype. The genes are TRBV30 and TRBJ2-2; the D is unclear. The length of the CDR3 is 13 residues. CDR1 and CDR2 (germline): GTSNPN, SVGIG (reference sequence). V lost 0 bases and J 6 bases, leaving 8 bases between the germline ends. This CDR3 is CAWSVGGSGELFF. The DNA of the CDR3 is TGTGCCTGGAGTGTGGGCGGATCCGGGGAGCTGTTTTTT.

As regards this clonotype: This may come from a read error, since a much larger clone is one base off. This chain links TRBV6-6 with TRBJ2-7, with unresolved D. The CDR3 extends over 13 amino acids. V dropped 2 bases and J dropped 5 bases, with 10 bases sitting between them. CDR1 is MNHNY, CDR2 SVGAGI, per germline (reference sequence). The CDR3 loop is CASSYRRSHEQYF. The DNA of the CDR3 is TGTGCCAGCAGTTACCGGAGAAGTCACGAGCAGTACTTC.

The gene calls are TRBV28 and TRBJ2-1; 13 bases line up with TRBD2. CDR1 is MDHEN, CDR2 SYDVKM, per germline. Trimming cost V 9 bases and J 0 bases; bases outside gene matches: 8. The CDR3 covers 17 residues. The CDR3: CASRTSGSPSSYNEQFF. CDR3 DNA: TGTGCCAGTAGGACTAGCGGGAGCCCAAGCTCCTACAATGAGCAGTTCTTC.

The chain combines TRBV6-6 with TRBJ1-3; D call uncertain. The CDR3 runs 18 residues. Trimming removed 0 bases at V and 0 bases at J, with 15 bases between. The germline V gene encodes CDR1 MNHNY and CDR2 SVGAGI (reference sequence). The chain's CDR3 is CASSYSRTETHSGNTIYF. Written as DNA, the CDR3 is TGTGCCAGCAGTTACTCAAGGACGGAAACACACTCTGGAAACACCATATATTTT.